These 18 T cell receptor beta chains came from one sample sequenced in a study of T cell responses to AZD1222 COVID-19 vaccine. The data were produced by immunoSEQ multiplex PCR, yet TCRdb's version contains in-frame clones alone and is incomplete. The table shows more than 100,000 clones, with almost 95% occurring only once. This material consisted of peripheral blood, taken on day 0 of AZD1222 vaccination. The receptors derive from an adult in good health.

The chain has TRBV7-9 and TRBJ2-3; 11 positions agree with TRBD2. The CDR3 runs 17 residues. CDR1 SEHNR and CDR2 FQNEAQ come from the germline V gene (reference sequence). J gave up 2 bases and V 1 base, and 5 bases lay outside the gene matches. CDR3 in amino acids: CASSLVRLAGNTDTQYF. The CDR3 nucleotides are TGTGCCAGCAGCTTAGTCAGACTAGCGGGGAACACAGATACGCAGTATTTT.

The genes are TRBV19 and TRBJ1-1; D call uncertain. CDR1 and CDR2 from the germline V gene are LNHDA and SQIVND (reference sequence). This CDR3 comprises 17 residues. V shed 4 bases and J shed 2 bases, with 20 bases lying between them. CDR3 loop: CASSTLWQALPNTEAFF. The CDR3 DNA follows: TGTGCCAGTAGTACCCTGTGGCAGGCCCTCCCCAACACTGAAGCTTTCTTT. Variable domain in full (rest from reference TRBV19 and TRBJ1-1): DGGITQSPKYLFRKEGQNVTLSCEQNLNHDAMYWYRQDPGQGLRLIYYSQIVNDFQKGDIAEGYSVSREKKESFPLTVTSAQKNPTAFYLCASSTLWQALPNTEAFFGQGTRLTVV.

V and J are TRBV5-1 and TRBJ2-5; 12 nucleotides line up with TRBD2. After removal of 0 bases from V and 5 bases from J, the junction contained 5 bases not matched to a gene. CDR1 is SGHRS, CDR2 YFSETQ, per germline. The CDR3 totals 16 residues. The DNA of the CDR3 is TGCGCCAGCAGCTTGGTGCTAGCGGGGGGGCTCGAGACCCAGTACTTC. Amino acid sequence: CASSLVLAGGLETQYF. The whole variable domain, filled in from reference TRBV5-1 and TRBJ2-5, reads KAGVTQTPRYLIKTRGQQVTLSCSPISGHRSVSWYQQTPGQGLQFLFEYFSETQRNKGNFPGRFSGRQFSNSRSEMNVSTLELGDSALYLCASSLVLAGGLETQYFGPGTRLLVL.

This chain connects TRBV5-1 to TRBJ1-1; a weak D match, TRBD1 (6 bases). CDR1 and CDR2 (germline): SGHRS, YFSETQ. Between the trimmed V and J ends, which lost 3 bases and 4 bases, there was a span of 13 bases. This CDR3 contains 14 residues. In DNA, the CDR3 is TGCGCCAGCAGCTCAGGACAGCTACGCACTGAAGCTTTCTTT. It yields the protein CASSSGQLRTEAFF.

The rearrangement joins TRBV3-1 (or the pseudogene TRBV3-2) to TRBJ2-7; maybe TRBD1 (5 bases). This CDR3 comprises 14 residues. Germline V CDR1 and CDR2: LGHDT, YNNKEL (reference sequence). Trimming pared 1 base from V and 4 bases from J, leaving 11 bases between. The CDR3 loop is CASSQGAREYEQYF. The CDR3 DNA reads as TGTGCCAGCAGCCAAGGGGCCAGGGAATACGAGCAGTACTTC.

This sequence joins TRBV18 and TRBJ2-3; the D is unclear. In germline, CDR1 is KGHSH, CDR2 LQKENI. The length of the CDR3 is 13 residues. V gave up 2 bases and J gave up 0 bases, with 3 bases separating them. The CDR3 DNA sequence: TGTGCCAGCTCACCATTCAGCACAGATACGCAGTATTTT. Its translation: CASSPFSTDTQYF.

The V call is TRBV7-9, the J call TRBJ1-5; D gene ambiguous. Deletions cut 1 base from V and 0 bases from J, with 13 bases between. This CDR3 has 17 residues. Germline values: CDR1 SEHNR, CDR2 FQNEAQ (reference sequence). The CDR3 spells CASSLDLGTYSNQPQHF. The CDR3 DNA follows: TGTGCCAGCAGCTTAGACCTAGGAACCTATAGCAATCAGCCCCAGCATTTT.

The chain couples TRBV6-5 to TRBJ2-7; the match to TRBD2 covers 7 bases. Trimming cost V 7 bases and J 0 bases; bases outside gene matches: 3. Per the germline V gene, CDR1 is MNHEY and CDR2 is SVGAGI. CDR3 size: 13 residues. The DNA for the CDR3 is TGTGCCAGCACGGGGGGAAACTCCTACGAGCAGTACTTC. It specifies CASTGGNSYEQYF.

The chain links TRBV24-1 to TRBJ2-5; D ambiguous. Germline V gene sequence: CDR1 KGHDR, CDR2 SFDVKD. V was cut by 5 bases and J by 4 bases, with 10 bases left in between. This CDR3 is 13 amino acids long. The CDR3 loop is CATSGDSGETQYF. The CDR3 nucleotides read TGTGCCACCAGTGGCGATTCCGGAGAGACCCAGTACTTC.

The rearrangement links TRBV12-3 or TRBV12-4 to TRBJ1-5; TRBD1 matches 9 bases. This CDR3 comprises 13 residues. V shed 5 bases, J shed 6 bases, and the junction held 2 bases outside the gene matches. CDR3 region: CASSRDRAQPQHF. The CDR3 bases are TGTGCCAGCAGTAGGGACAGGGCTCAGCCCCAGCATTTT.

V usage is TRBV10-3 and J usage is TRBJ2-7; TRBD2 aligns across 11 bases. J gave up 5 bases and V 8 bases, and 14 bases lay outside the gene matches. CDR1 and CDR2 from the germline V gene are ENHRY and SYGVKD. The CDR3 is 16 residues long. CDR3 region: CAISSLLAGVLDEQYV. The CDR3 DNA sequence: TGTGCCATCTCCTCATTACTAGCGGGAGTTCTCGACGAGCAGTACGTC.

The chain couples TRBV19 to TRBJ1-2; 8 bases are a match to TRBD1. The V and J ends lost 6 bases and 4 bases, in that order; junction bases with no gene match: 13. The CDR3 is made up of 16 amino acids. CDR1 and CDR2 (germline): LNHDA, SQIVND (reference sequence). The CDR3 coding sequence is TGTGCCAGTAGCCCGGGATCCGGGACAGGAGTCTATGGCTACACCTTC. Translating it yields CASSPGSGTGVYGYTF.

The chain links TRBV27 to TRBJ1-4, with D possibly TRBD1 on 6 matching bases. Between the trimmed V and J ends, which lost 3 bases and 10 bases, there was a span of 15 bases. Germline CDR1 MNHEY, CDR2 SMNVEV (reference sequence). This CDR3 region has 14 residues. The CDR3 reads CASSLGPGVGKLFF. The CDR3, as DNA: TGTGCCAGCAGTTTGGGCCCAGGGGTAGGAAAACTGTTTTTT.

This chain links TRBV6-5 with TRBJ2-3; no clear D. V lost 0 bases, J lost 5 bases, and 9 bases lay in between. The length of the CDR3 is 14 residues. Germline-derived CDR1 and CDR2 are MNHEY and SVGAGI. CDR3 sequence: CASSYSGLGDTQYF. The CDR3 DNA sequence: TGTGCCAGCAGTTACTCAGGGTTGGGAGATACGCAGTATTTT.

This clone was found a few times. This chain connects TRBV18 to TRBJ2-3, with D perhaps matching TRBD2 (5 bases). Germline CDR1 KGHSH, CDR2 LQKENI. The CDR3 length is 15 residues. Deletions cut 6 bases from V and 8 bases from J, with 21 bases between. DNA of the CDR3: TGTGCCAGCTCCCGGGCGGAGGCCGACCGAGGTACGCAGTATTTT. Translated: CASSRAEADRGTQYF.

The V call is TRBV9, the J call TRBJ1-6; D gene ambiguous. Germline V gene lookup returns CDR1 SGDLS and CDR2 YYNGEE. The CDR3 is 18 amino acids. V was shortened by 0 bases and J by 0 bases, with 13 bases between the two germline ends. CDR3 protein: CASSVGGGLSSYNSPLHF. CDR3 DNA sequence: TGTGCCAGCAGCGTAGGGGGAGGTCTGAGCTCCTATAATTCACCCCTCCACTTT.

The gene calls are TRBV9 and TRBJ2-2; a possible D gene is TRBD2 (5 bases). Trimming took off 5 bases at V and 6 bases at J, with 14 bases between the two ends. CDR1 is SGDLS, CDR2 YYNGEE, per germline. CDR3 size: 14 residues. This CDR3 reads CASSPSSSPGELFF. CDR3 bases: TGTGCCAGCAGTCCCTCGTCTAGCCCCGGGGAGCTGTTTTTT.

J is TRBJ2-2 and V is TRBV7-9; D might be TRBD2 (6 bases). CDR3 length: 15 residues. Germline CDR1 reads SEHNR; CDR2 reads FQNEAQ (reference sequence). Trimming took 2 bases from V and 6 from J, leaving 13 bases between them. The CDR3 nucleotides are TGTGCCAGCAGCTTAAGGGTATCGGGAGCCGGGGAGCTGTTTTTT. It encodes CASSLRVSGAGELFF.